The T cell receptor (beta chain) described here comes from a study of beta chain features in type 1 diabetes. Expressed TCRB transcripts were sequenced because the isolated RNA had all been reverse transcribed beforehand. TCRdb's table, derived via immunoSEQ multiplex PCR, lists solely in-frame clones and lacks some. Of over 150,000 clones in the sample, around an eighth are singletons; the top ten hold roughly 0.6%. Regarding the study as a whole: High-TCR-expressing cells could be over-represented by cDNA sequencing.

This clone was seen a handful of times. What it binds is not known. Germline V CDR1 and CDR2: SGHRS, YFSETQ. This CDR3 contains 14 residues. V dropped 4 bases and J dropped 3; count of bases not matched to a gene: 4. Source material: central memory CD4+ T cells from blood. V is TRBV5-1 and J is TRBJ2-3; 8 bases map to TRBD2. The sequence was obtained from a woman between 18 and 29 years old in good health. CDR3 DNA sequence: TGCGCCAGCAGCGAGCGGGAGACGACAGATACGCAGTATTTT. This codes for CASSERETTDTQYF.